Sequencing of this T cell receptor beta chain was carried out in a study of blood T cell repertoires in COVID-19. The wider study: From T cells, B-cell-depleted T cells, or PBMCs came the material, which was cDNA or gDNA.

Sequencing used immunoSEQ multiplex PCR; TCRdb keeps in-frame clones, though not all of them. Here the sample spans about 230,000 clones, roughly 80% being singletons. This clone was detected a few times. V was clipped by 0 bases and J by 4 bases; unmatched bases: 3. Germline CDR1 is LNHDA and CDR2 is SQIVND (reference sequence). This CDR3 has 15 amino acids. J is TRBJ2-1 and V is TRBV19, with TRBD2 matching over 7 bases. The TCR comes from a woman over 75 with acute or convalescent COVID-19. Sample: peripheral blood. CDR3 protein: CASSIEAGSYNEQFF. The CDR3 coding sequence is TGTGCCAGTAGTATAGAAGCGGGAAGTTACAATGAGCAGTTCTTC. Drawing the rest from reference TRBV19 and TRBJ2-1, the complete variable domain is DGGITQSPKYLFRKEGQNVTLSCEQNLNHDAMYWYRQDPGQGLRLIYYSQIVNDFQKGDIAEGYSVSREKKESFPLTVTSAQKNPTAFYLCASSIEAGSYNEQFFGPGTRLTVL.